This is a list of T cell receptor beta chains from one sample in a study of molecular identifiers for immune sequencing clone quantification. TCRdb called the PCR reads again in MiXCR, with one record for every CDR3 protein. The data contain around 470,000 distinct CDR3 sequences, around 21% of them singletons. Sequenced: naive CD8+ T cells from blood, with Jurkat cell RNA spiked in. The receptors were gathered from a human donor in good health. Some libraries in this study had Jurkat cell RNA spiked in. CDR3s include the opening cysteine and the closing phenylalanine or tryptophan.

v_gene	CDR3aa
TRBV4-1	CASSRGRDYEQYF
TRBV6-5	CASSLNPSWANYGYTF
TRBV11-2	CASRNQDFQETQYF
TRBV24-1	CATSGGSTDTQYF
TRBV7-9	CASSPPRLPGVTEAFF
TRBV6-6	CASFAGGNYEQYF
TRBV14	CASSQEIGQPQHF
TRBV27	CASSHDRGDTGELFF
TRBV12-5	CASDQTRGGGPEAFF
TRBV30	CAWSNTGGATEAFF
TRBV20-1	CSARDTGTYYEQYF
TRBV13	CASEGFGANVLTF
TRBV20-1	CSASGERDTGELFF
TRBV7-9	CASSLVGSSPLHF
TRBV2	CAIPMGEKLFF
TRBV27	CASRGAGSGNTICF
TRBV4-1	CASSQDWGSGETQYF
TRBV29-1	CSVESAVNEQFF
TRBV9	CASSLADRDYEQYF
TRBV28	CASCQGATEQYF
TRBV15	CATSSLTPDTQYF
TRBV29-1	CSVESGKNYGYTF
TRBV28	CASSFVASAADEKLFF
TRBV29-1	CSVEDPETSGGPDTQYF
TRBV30	CAWGSEVSSYEQYF
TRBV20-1	CSDLGPQGDTQYF
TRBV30	CAWDASGSGGSKETQYF